Shown below are 30 T cell receptor beta chains from a single sample sequenced in a study of identifying expanded T cells in peripheral blood. Measured with immunoSEQ multiplex PCR; TCRdb has only the in-frame clones, and not every one. Among more than 95,000 clones listed, over 65% were seen once. The sample was blood. The receptor set was obtained from a person between 18 and 75 years old in good health.

This clone has just a few counts. V is TRBV30 and J is TRBJ1-1, with D unclear. V was pared by 3 bases and J by 1 base, with 6 bases between. The CDR3 extends over 12 amino acids. Germline CDR1 reads GTSNPN; CDR2 reads SVGIG (reference sequence). CDR3 amino acids: CAWSRQNTEAFF. DNA of the CDR3: TGTGCCTGGAGCCGACAGAACACTGAAGCTTTCTTT.

This rearrangement joins TRBV27 to TRBJ2-3, with D possibly TRBD2 on 6 matching bases. The CDR3 has 17 amino acids. The V gene lost 8 bases and the J gene lost 0 bases, with 21 bases spanning the gap. Germline CDR1 is MNHEY and CDR2 is SMNVEV (reference sequence). The CDR3 region is CASRGFSDPTSTDTQYF. For the CDR3, the DNA is TGTGCCAGCCGGGGGTTCTCCGACCCTACTAGCACAGATACGCAGTATTTT.

J is TRBJ1-1 and V is TRBV25-1, with D hard to call. The CDR3 contains 13 residues. The germline V and J ends were trimmed by 6 bases and 0 bases, with 8 bases remaining between them. Per the germline V gene, CDR1 is MGHDK and CDR2 is SYGVNS. CDR3 DNA sequence: TGTGCCAGCAGCCTGAACATGAACACTGAAGCTTTCTTT. This gives the protein CASSLNMNTEAFF.

The chain carries TRBV5-6 and TRBJ1-2, with 10 nucleotides matching TRBD1. The CDR3 is 15 residues long. J lost 5 bases, V lost 4 bases, and 8 bases had no gene match. Germline CDR1 is SGHDT and CDR2 is YYEEEE. CDR3 sequence: CASSETGTGAYGYTF. In nucleotides, the CDR3 is TGTGCCAGCAGCGAAACCGGGACAGGGGCGTATGGCTACACCTTC.

This rearrangement joins TRBV6-1 to TRBJ2-5, with 12 bases that match TRBD2. With V trimmed by 2 bases and J by 5 bases, 3 bases remained unmatched. Germline V lookup: CDR1 MNHNS, CDR2 SASEGT. CDR3 size: 15 residues. The CDR3 protein is CASSELAGGPETQYF. CDR3 coding DNA: TGTGCCAGCAGTGAACTAGCGGGGGGGCCGGAGACCCAGTACTTC.

This rearrangement joins TRBV6-1 to TRBJ1-5, with TRBD1 matching 8 bases. The CDR3 contains 17 residues. V dropped 2 bases and J dropped 7; count of bases not matched to a gene: 13. Germline-derived CDR1 and CDR2 are MNHNS and SASEGT. CDR3 coding DNA: TGTGCCAGCAGTGAACAGATTGGGCAGGGGGCCTACCAGCCCCAGCATTTT. Its translation: CASSEQIGQGAYQPQHF.

The chain has TRBV7-3 and TRBJ2-1; D perhaps matches TRBD1 (5 bases). The length of the CDR3 is 13 residues. CDR1 SGHTA and CDR2 FQGTGA come from the germline V gene. Trimming pared 3 bases from V and 4 bases from J, leaving 7 bases between. The CDR3 nucleotides are TGTGCCAGCAGCTTTAGACAGTACAATGAGCAGTTCTTC. It encodes CASSFRQYNEQFF.

The chain combines TRBV6-1 with TRBJ2-1; 9 bases fit TRBD1. The CDR3 covers 16 residues. Germline V CDR1 and CDR2: MNHNS, SASEGT. The V gene end was trimmed by 4 bases and the J gene end by 7 bases; junction bases not matched to a gene: 11. The CDR3 DNA reads TGTGCCAGCAGTGCCGGGGCCGGGACAGGGAGGAATGAGCAGTTCTTC. Encoded protein: CASSAGAGTGRNEQFF.

V and J are TRBV5-6 and TRBJ2-7; D not certain. V shed 4 bases and J shed 5 bases, with 19 bases lying between them. There are 15 residues in the CDR3. Per germline, CDR1 SGHDT and CDR2 YYEEEE. This CDR3 is CASSPRPNQVDEQYF. The CDR3 DNA is TGTGCCAGCAGCCCTAGGCCGAACCAAGTAGACGAGCAGTACTTC.

The genes are TRBV6-1 and TRBJ2-7, with TRBD1 as a possible D gene (6 bases). Germline values: CDR1 MNHNS, CDR2 SASEGT. V dropped 0 bases and J dropped 3 bases, with 12 bases sitting between them. CDR3 length equals 15 residues. For the CDR3, the DNA is TGTGCCAGCAGTGAAGCTAGAGGACAGCTCTACGAGCAGTACTTC. It encodes CASSEARGQLYEQYF.

CDR3 sequence reads: CASSPHGEGWEAFF. The CDR3 bases are TGTGCCAGCAGCCCTCACGGGGAAGGGTGGGAAGCTTTCTTT. V is TRBV9 and J is TRBJ1-1; D unresolved. The CDR3 contains 14 residues. Per the germline V gene, CDR1 is SGDLS and CDR2 is YYNGEE. V dropped 4 bases and J dropped 8 bases, with 18 bases sitting between them.

The J gene is TRBJ1-1, the V gene TRBV10-3; no clear D gene. There are 14 residues in the CDR3. The V gene lost 2 bases and the J gene lost 7 bases, with 14 bases spanning the gap. CDR1 and CDR2 from the germline V gene are ENHRY and SYGVKD. CDR3 sequence: CAISERRQVDEAFF. In DNA form, the CDR3 reads TGTGCCATCAGTGAGCGGCGTCAGGTCGATGAAGCTTTCTTT.

The V gene is TRBV7-9, the J gene TRBJ2-7; D is ambiguous. Germline V gene sequence: CDR1 SEHNR, CDR2 FQNEAQ (reference sequence). With 0 bases removed from V and 3 bases from J, the gap between germline ends came to 6 bases. The CDR3 runs to 13 residues. DNA for the CDR3: TGTGCCAGCAGCTTAGCGGGAAGCTACGAGCAGTACTTC. It is translated as CASSLAGSYEQYF.

The chain carries TRBV6-5 and TRBJ1-1, with 7 bases lining up with TRBD1. CDR1 and CDR2 from the germline V gene are MNHEY and SVGAGI. This CDR3 region has 13 residues. The V gene end was trimmed by 0 bases and the J gene end by 6 bases; junction bases not matched to a gene: 1. CDR3 sequence reads: CASSYSTGAEAFF. The CDR3, as DNA: TGTGCCAGCAGTTACTCCACAGGGGCTGAAGCTTTCTTT.

The chain is built from TRBV19 and TRBJ1-1; 9 bases match TRBD1. V lost 3 bases and J lost 3; bases outside the gene matches: 5. CDR3 length: 15 amino acids. The germline gives CDR1 LNHDA, CDR2 SQIVND (reference sequence). CDR3 DNA sequence: TGTGCCAGTAGTATCCGACAGGGGGTCGACACTGAAGCTTTCTTT. It codes for CASSIRQGVDTEAFF. The variable domain in full, with the rest retrieved from reference TRBV19 and TRBJ1-1, is DGGITQSPKYLFRKEGQNVTLSCEQNLNHDAMYWYRQDPGQGLRLIYYSQIVNDFQKGDIAEGYSVSREKKESFPLTVTSAQKNPTAFYLCASSIRQGVDTEAFFGQGTRLTVV.

This sequence joins TRBV7-8 and TRBJ2-1; the D is unclear. CDR1 and CDR2 from the germline V gene are SGHVS and FQNEAQ. The germline V and J ends were trimmed by 6 bases and 10 bases, with 10 bases remaining between them. The CDR3 length is 11 residues. CDR3 in amino acids: CASSFSREQFF. The CDR3 DNA follows: TGTGCCAGCAGTTTCAGTCGGGAGCAGTTCTTC.

This chain connects TRBV5-1 to TRBJ1-4; D perhaps matches TRBD1 (6 bases). The CDR3 is 17 amino acids. Germline assignment: CDR1 SGHRS and CDR2 YFSETQ. Trimming removed 4 bases from V and 5 bases from J, with 21 bases in between. CDR3 nucleotides: TGCGCCAGCAGCCAATCTGGCCCACAGGGCGTAAATGAAAAACTGTTTTTT. Amino acid sequence: CASSQSGPQGVNEKLFF. Together with reference TRBV5-1 and TRBJ1-4, the CDR3 gives the full variable domain: KAGVTQTPRYLIKTRGQQVTLSCSPISGHRSVSWYQQTPGQGLQFLFEYFSETQRNKGNFPGRFSGRQFSNSRSEMNVSTLELGDSALYLCASSQSGPQGVNEKLFFGSGTQLSVL.

The J gene is TRBJ2-3, the V gene TRBV4-3, with D perhaps assigned TRBD1 or TRBD2 (6 bases each). The CDR3 spans 15 residues. Germline V gene lookup returns CDR1 LGHNA and CDR2 YSLEER. V lost 1 base and J lost 8, with 16 bases in between. The CDR3 DNA reads as TGCGCCAGCAGCCAAGGGGGGGCACTCCGGGCTACGCAGTATTTT. It specifies CASSQGGALRATQYF.

The chain joins TRBV7-6 to TRBJ2-5; unclear D gene. The germline V gene has CDR1 SGHVS and CDR2 FNYEAQ. Trimming removed 4 bases at V and 5 bases at J, with 8 bases between. The CDR3 runs 12 residues. The DNA of the CDR3 is TGTGCCAGCAGCTCAAACCGGGAGACCCAGTACTTC. It codes for CASSSNRETQYF.

The chain joins TRBV4-3 to TRBJ1-6; D remains unclear. This CDR3 region has 15 residues. Germline V CDR1 and CDR2: LGHNA, YSLEER. Deletions cut 4 bases from V and 4 bases from J, with 11 bases between. CDR3 DNA: TGCGCCAGCAGCCCCACCCGGGGATATAATTCACCCCTCCACTTT. The encoded protein is CASSPTRGYNSPLHF.

The rearrangement joins TRBV7-2 to TRBJ1-2, with D perhaps TRBD1 (6 bases). CDR3 length: 15 amino acids. Deletions cut 5 bases from V and 0 bases from J, with 13 bases between. CDR1 is SGHTA and CDR2 is FQGNSA in the germline V gene. In DNA, the CDR3 is TGTGCCAGCAGCCAACAGACAGGACCTAACTATGGCTACACCTTC. Residues: CASSQQTGPNYGYTF.

In nucleotides, the CDR3 is TGTGCCAGTAGTATAGATCGCGGGGGGACCCTCAGGAACACTGAAGCTTTCTTT. Residues: CASSIDRGGTLRNTEAFF. The chain is built from TRBV19 and TRBJ1-1; D possibly corresponds to TRBD1 (5 bases). V was clipped by 0 bases and J by 1 base, with 18 bases between them. This CDR3 has 18 amino acids. Per germline, CDR1 LNHDA and CDR2 SQIVND (reference sequence).

V is TRBV30 and J is TRBJ1-1; D remains ambiguous. CDR1 is GTSNPN, CDR2 SVGIG, per germline (reference sequence). The CDR3 runs 13 residues. Trimming left V 1 base short and J 9 bases short, with 15 bases between. CDR3 loop: CAWSEVVRQKAFF. The DNA of the CDR3 is TGTGCCTGGAGTGAAGTAGTCAGACAAAAAGCTTTCTTT. The variable domain in full, with the rest retrieved from reference TRBV30 and TRBJ1-1, is SQTIHQWPATLVQPVGSPLSLECTVEGTSNPNLYWYRQAAGRGLQLLFYSVGIGQISSEVPQNLSASRPQDRQFILSSKKLLLSDSGFYLCAWSEVVRQKAFFGQGTRLTVV.

The CDR3 loop is CASSSQGGRLGREQYF. The CDR3 bases are TGTGCCAGCAGCTCCCAAGGGGGCAGGTTGGGGAGGGAGCAGTACTTC. V gene TRBV7-2 combines with J gene TRBJ2-7; TRBD1 might be the D (7 bases). V shed 4 bases and J shed 7 bases, with 23 bases lying between them. In germline, CDR1 is SGHTA, CDR2 FQGNSA. This CDR3 region has 16 residues. Complete variable domain (other parts from reference TRBV7-2 and TRBJ2-7): GAGVSQSPSNKVTEKGKDVELRCDPISGHTALYWYRQSLGQGLEFLIYFQGNSAPDKSGLPSDRFSAERTGGSVSTLTIQRTQQEDSAVYLCASSSQGGRLGREQYFGPGTRLTVT.

This clone was detected only once. J is TRBJ2-5 and V is TRBV25-1; 9 positions agree with TRBD1. Germline values: CDR1 MGHDK, CDR2 SYGVNS. V was pared by 5 bases and J by 1 base, with 5 bases of the junction left unmatched. The CDR3 sequence is 15 residues long. Here the CDR3 DNA reads TGTGCCAGCAGTCAGGGGACAGGGTCCCAAGAGACCCAGTACTTC. Its translation: CASSQGTGSQETQYF.

The genes are TRBV7-7 and TRBJ2-5, with 7 bases that match TRBD2. Germline CDR1 reads SSHAT; CDR2 reads FNYEAQ (reference sequence). V was pared by 2 bases and J by 3 bases, with 0 bases of the junction left unmatched. This CDR3 is built from 13 residues. This CDR3 reads CASSLLAEETQYF. The CDR3 DNA is TGTGCCAGCAGCTTACTAGCGGAAGAGACCCAGTACTTC.

This chain joins TRBV7-2 and TRBJ1-6, with D possibly being TRBD1 (6 bases). Germline lookup yields CDR1 SGHTA and CDR2 FQGNSA. The CDR3 is made up of 15 amino acids. The V gene lost 1 base and the J gene lost 4 bases, with 8 bases spanning the gap. CDR3 bases: TGTGCCAGCAGCTTAGGAGGGACATATAATTCACCCCTCCACTTT. This gives the protein CASSLGGTYNSPLHF.

The chain carries TRBV13 and TRBJ2-5, with 8 bases matching TRBD1. The CDR3 loop spans 17 amino acids. With V trimmed by 1 base and J by 1 base, 8 bases remained unmatched. Germline V gene sequence: CDR1 PRHDT, CDR2 FYEKMQ (reference sequence). CDR3 residues: CASSLAGDRLSQETQYF. The CDR3 coding sequence is TGTGCCAGCAGCTTAGCAGGGGACAGGCTCTCCCAAGAGACCCAGTACTTC.

This chain links TRBV6-6 with TRBJ2-1; D unresolved. V was cut by 0 bases and J by 5 bases, with 11 bases left in between. Germline V CDR1 and CDR2: MNHNY, SVGAGI (reference sequence). CDR3 length: 15 amino acids. CDR3 region: CASSYSRNRNNEQFF. The CDR3 DNA sequence: TGTGCCAGCAGTTACTCTAGGAACAGAAACAATGAGCAGTTCTTC.

This clone appeared a single time. This chain links TRBV5-1 with TRBJ2-5, with 8 bases that match TRBD2. Unmatched junction bases numbered 9, after V lost 4 bases and J lost 7 bases. This CDR3 spans 14 amino acids. Looked up from germline, CDR1 is SGHRS and CDR2 is YFSETQ. The CDR3 reads CASSRGTSQGTQYF. The DNA for the CDR3 is TGCGCCAGCAGCCGGGGGACTAGTCAGGGGACCCAGTACTTC.